Shown below are 11 T cell receptor beta chains from a single sample sequenced in a study of identical twins. TCRdb re-derived calls from the 5' RACE reads in MiXCR, one entry per CDR3 protein. The sample has over 200,000 distinct CDR3 sequences; 6.5% are singletons. Separately, the same data were catalogued under a study of T cells expressing NK-cell markers.

The sequencing input was CD8+ T cells sorted from blood. These receptors all stem from a young woman in good health.

The chain links TRBV30 to TRBJ1-4; D not resolved. CDR1 is GTSNPN and CDR2 is SVGIG in the germline V gene (reference sequence). The CDR3 runs 14 residues. V was cut by 0 bases and J by 6 bases, with 11 bases left in between. The CDR3 here is CAWSVPQGYEKLFF. The DNA of the CDR3 is TGTGCCTGGAGTGTGCCTCAAGGATATGAAAAACTGTTTTTT.

The sample holds a few counts of this clonotype. The J gene is TRBJ2-3, the V gene TRBV6-1, with D possibly matching TRBD1 (5 bases). CDR1 is MNHNS, CDR2 SASEGT, per germline. CDR3 length: 15 amino acids. V lost 7 bases and J 6 bases, leaving 20 bases between the germline ends. The CDR3 loop reads CASNQGDGQWDTQYF. The DNA for the CDR3 is TGTGCCAGCAACCAGGGTGATGGGCAATGGGATACGCAGTATTTT.

This clonotype was recorded at least ten times. The rearrangement uses TRBV27 and TRBJ2-3; D is unclear. This CDR3 has 15 residues. Trimming shortened V by 5 bases and J by 1 base, and 13 bases separated the two germline ends. Germline CDR1 and CDR2: MNHEY and SMNVEV (reference sequence). In DNA form, the CDR3 reads TGTGCCAGCAGTATCCGGACGGACGGCACAGATACGCAGTATTTT. Translation gives CASSIRTDGTDTQYF.

About this clonotype itself: A read error may be the cause here, since a much bigger clone is one base away. V is TRBV4-3 and J is TRBJ2-1; TRBD2 agrees at 16 bases. Germline lookup yields CDR1 LGHNA and CDR2 YSLEER. The CDR3 has 19 residues. The DNA for the CDR3 is TGCGCCAGCAGCCAGACGGGACTAGCGGGAGGGAGGGCCTACAATGAGCGGTTCTTC. Translating it yields CASSQTGLAGGRAYNERFF.

In this sample, this clonotype turned up a few times. CDR3 loop: CSDSGTGGAEAFF. The CDR3 nucleotides read TGCAGCGACTCCGGGACAGGGGGTGCTGAAGCTTTCTTT. The rearrangement links TRBV29-1 to TRBJ1-1, with TRBD1 matching over 11 bases. Germline V gene lookup returns CDR1 SQVTM and CDR2 ANQGSEA. The CDR3 covers 13 residues. V lost 7 bases and J lost 6; bases outside the gene matches: 7.

This clonotype was detected once. This sequence joins TRBV23-1 and TRBJ2-7; either TRBD1 or TRBD2 may supply D (5 bases each). TRBV23-1 is classed as an ORF, of uncertain function. Trimming pared 0 bases from V and 4 bases from J, leaving 13 bases between. The CDR3 is 15 residues long. The CDR3 region has the DNA TGCGCCAGCAGTCAATCTACCGGTGAGGGGTACGAGCAGTACTTC. Translating it yields CASSQSTGEGYEQYF.

This clonotype was counted ten times or more. The chain combines TRBV7-2 with TRBJ2-1; D possibly corresponds to TRBD1 (5 bases). Trimming took 6 bases from V and 10 from J, leaving 16 bases between them. The CDR3 runs to 13 residues. CDR1 and CDR2 (germline): SGHTA, FQGNSA. CDR3 bases: TGTGCCAGCAGTAAGGGGTGGAGCGCCGAGCAGTTCTTC. It translates to CASSKGWSAEQFF.

This clonotype was observed a few times. The V gene is TRBV7-8, the J gene TRBJ2-7; 7 bases are a match to TRBD1. The germline V gene has CDR1 SGHVS and CDR2 FQNEAQ. V dropped 5 bases and J dropped 1; count of bases not matched to a gene: 17. This CDR3 contains 18 residues. The chain's CDR3 is CASSPFRINRGRSYEQYF. CDR3 DNA: TGTGCCAGCAGCCCCTTTCGCATAAACAGGGGTAGATCCTACGAGCAGTACTTC.

The table lists this clonotype with many counts. The CDR3 protein is CASSVGGDPTDTQYF. CDR3 DNA sequence: TGTGCCAGCAGCGTAGGTGGGGACCCCACAGATACGCAGTATTTT. The chain carries TRBV9 and TRBJ2-3, with D perhaps TRBD1 or TRBD2 (5 bases each). The CDR3 spans 15 residues. V dropped 0 bases and J dropped 2 bases, with 10 bases sitting between them. Looked up from germline, CDR1 is SGDLS and CDR2 is YYNGEE.

This clonotype was counted ten times or more. The chain is built from TRBV12-3 or TRBV12-4 and TRBJ1-1; D unresolved. V lost 5 bases, J lost 6 bases, and 7 bases lay in between. This CDR3 has 11 residues. The DNA of the CDR3 is TGTGCCAGCAGTCGTGGGTCTGAAGCTTTCTTT. Its protein is CASSRGSEAFF.

This clonotype was counted a few times. This rearrangement joins TRBV29-1 to TRBJ2-1; the match to TRBD2 covers 9 bases. Losses at the gene ends were 7 bases for V and 5 bases for J; bases not matched to a gene: 12. The CDR3 totals 15 residues. Germline values: CDR1 SQVTM, CDR2 ANQGSEA. The CDR3 region has the DNA TGCAGCGCCTCAGATCAAGCGGGAGGAAACAATGAGCAGTTCTTC. Translating gives CSASDQAGGNNEQFF.